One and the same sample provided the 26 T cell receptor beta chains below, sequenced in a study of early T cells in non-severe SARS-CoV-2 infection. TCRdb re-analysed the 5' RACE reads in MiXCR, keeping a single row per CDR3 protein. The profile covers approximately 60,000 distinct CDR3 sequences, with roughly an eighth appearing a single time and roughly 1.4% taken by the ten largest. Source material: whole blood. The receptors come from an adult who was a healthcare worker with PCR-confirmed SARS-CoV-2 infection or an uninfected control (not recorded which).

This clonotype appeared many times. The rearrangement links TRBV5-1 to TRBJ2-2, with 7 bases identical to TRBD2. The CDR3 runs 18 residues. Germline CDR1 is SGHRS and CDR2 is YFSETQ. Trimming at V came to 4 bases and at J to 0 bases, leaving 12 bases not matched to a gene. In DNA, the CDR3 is TGCGCCAGCAGCCGAAGCGGGAACACTAATACGAACACCGGGGAGCTGTTTTTT. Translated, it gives CASSRSGNTNTNTGELFF.

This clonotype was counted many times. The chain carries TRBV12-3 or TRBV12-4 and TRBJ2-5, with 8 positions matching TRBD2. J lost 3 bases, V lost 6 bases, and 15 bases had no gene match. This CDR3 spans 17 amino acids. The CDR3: CASSPTLGGGSEETQYF. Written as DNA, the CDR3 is TGTGCCAGCAGCCCGACACTTGGCGGGGGGTCGGAAGAGACCCAGTACTTC.

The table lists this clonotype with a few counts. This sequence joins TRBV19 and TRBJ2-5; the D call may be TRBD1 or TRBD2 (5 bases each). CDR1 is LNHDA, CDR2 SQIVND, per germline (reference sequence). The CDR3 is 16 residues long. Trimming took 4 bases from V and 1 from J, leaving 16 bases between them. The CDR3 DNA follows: TGTGCCAGTAGTAGCACCCGCTCCGGGGCCCAAGAGACCCAGTACTTC. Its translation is CASSSTRSGAQETQYF.

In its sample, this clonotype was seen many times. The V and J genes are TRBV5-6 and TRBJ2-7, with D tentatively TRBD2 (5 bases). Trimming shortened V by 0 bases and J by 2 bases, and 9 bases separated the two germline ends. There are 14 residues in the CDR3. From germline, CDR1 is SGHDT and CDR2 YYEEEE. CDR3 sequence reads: CASSLGSVTYEQYF. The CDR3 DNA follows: TGTGCCAGCAGCTTGGGTAGCGTCACCTACGAGCAGTACTTC. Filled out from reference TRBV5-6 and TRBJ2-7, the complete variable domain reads DAGVTQSPTHLIKTRGQQVTLRCSPKSGHDTVSWYQQALGQGPQFIFQYYEEEERQRGNFPDRFSGHQFPNYSSELNVNALLLGDSALYLCASSLGSVTYEQYFGPGTRLTVT.

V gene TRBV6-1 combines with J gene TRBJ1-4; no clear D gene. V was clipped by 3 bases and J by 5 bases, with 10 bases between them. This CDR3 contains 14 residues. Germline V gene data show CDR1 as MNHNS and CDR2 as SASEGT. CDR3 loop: CASSDWQSNEKLFF. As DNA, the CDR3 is TGTGCCAGCAGTGACTGGCAGTCGAATGAAAAACTGTTTTTT.

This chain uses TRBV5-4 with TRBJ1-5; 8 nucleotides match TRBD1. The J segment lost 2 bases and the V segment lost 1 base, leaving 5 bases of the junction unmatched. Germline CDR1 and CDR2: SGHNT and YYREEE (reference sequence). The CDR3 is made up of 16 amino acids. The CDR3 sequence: CASSLTSGQGNQPQHF. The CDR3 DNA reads TGTGCCAGCAGCTTGACATCGGGACAGGGCAATCAGCCCCAGCATTTT.

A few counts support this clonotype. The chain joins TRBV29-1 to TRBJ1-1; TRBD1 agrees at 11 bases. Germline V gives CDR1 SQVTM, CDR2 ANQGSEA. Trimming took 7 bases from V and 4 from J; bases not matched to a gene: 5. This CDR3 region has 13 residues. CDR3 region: CSAGQGATTEAFF. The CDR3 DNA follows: TGCAGCGCAGGACAGGGGGCGACCACTGAAGCTTTCTTT.

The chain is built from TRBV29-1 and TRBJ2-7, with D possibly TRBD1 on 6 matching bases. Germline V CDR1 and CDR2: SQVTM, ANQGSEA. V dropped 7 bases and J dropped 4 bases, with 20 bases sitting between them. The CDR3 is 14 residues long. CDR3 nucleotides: TGCAGCGGCGTAGGACAGAAGGTTCCTTACGAGCAGTACTTC. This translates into CSGVGQKVPYEQYF.

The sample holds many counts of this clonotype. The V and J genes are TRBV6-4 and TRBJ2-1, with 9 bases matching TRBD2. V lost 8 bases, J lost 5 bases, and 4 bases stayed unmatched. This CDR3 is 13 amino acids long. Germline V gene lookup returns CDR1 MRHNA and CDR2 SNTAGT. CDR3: CASGRTSDNEQFF. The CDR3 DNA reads TGTGCCAGCGGGAGGACTAGCGACAATGAGCAGTTCTTC.

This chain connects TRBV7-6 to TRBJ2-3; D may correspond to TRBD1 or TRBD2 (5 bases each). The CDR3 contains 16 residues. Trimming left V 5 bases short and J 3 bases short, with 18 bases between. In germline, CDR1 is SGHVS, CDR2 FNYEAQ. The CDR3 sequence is CASSRDPRELTDTQYF. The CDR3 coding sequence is TGTGCCAGCAGCCGGGACCCTAGGGAATTAACAGATACGCAGTATTTT.

The CDR3 nucleotides are TGCAGTGCTATAGCGGGGGGGTGGTACACAGATACGCAGTATTTT. Translation gives CSAIAGGWYTDTQYF. The V gene is TRBV20-1, the J gene TRBJ2-3, with 11 bases fitting TRBD2. The CDR3 consists of 15 residues. Trimming at V came to 4 bases and at J to 2 bases, leaving 5 bases not matched to a gene. Germline V gene data show CDR1 as DFQATT and CDR2 as SNEGSKA (reference sequence).

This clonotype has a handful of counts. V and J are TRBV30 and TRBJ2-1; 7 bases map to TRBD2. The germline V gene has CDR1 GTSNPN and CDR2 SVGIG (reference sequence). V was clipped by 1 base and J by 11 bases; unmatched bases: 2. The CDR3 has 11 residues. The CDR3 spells CAWSGGGKQFF. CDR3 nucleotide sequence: TGTGCCTGGAGTGGGGGGGGAAAGCAGTTCTTC.

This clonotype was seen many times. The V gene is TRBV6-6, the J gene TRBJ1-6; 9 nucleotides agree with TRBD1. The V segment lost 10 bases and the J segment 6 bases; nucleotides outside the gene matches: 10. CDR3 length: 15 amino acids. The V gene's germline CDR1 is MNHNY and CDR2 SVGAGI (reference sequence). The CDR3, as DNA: TGTGCCACAAGGGAGGGGACAGGGACTAATTCACCCCTCCACTTT. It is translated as CATREGTGTNSPLHF.

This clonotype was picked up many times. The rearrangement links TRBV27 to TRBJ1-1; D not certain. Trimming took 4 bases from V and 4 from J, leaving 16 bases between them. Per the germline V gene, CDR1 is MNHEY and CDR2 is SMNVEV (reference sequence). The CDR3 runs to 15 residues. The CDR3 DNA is TGTGCCAGCAGTTACCTCCCCTCCCTAGCCACTGAAGCTTTCTTT. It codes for CASSYLPSLATEAFF.

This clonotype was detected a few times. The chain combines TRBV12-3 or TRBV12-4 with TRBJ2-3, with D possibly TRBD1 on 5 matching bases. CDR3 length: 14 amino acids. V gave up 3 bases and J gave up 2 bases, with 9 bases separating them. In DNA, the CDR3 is TGTGCCAGCAGTTTGGCAGGGTACACAGATACGCAGTATTTT. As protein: CASSLAGYTDTQYF.

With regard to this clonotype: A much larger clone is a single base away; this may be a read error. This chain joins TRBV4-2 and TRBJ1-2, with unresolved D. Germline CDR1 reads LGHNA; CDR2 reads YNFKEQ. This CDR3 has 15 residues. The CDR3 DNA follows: TGTGCCAACAGCCAAGATCGACGGATGCACTATGGCTACACCTTC. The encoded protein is CANSQDRRMHYGYTF.

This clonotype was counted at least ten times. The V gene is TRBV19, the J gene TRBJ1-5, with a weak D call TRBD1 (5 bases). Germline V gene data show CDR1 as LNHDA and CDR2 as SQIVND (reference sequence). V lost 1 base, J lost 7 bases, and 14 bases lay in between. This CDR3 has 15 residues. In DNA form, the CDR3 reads TGTGCCAGTAGTATAGGTCCAGGGATGGGACAGCCCCAGCATTTT. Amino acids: CASSIGPGMGQPQHF.

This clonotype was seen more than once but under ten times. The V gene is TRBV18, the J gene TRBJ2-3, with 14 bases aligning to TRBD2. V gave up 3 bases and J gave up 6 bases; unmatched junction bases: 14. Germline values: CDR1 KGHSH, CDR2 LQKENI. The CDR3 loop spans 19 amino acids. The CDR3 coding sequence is TGTGCCAGCTCACCCCGGACTAGCGGGGGGTCTACGCCTAAGGATACGCAGTATTTT. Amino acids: CASSPRTSGGSTPKDTQYF.

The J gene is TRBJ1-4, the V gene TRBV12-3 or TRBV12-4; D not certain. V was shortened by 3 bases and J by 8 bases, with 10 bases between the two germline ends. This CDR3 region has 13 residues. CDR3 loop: CASSFSGREKLFF. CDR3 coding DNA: TGTGCCAGCAGTTTTTCAGGACGGGAAAAACTGTTTTTT.

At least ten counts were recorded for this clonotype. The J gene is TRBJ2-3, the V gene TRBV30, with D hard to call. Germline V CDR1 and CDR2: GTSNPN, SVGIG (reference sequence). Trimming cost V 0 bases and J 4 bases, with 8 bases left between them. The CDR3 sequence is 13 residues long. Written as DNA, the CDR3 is TGTGCCTGGAGTGTACGAAGGGCAGATACGCAGTATTTT. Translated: CAWSVRRADTQYF.

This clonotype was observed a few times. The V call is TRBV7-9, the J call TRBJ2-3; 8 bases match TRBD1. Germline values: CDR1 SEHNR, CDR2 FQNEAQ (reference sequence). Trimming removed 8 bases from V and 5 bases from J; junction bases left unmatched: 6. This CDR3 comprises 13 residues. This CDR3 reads CASGDRGGDTQYF. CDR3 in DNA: TGTGCCAGCGGCGACAGGGGCGGAGATACGCAGTATTTT.

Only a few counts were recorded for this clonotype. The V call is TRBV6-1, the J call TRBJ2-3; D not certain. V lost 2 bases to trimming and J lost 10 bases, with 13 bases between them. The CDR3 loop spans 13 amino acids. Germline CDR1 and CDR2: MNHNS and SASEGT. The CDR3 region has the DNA TGTGCCAGCAGTGAAAACATCCGTGGGGCGCAGTATTTT. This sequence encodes CASSENIRGAQYF.

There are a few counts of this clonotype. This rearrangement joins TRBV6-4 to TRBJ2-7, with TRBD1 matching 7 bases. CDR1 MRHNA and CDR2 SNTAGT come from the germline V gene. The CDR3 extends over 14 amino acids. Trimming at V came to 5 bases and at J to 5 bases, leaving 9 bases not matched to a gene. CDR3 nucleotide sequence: TGTGCCAGCAGTAGGACAGGCCTTCTCGACGAGCAGTACTTC. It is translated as CASSRTGLLDEQYF.

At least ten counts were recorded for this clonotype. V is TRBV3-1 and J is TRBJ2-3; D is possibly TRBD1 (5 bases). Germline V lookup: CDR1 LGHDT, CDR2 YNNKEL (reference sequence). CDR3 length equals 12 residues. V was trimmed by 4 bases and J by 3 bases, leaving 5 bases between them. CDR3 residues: CASSPGTDTQYF. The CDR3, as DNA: TGTGCCAGCAGCCCAGGGACAGATACGCAGTATTTT.

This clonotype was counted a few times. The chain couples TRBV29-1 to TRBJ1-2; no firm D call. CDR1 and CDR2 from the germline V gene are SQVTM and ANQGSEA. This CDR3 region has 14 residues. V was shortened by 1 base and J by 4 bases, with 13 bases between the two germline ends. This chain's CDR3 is CSVEVFGRSYGYTF. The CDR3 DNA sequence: TGCAGCGTTGAAGTCTTTGGGAGATCCTATGGCTACACCTTC.

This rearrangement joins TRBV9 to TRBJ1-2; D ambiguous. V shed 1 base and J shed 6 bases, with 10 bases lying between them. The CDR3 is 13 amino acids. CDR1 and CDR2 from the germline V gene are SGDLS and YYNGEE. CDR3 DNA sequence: TGTGCCAGCAGCGTACTGGGCAGTCATGGCTACACCTTC. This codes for CASSVLGSHGYTF.